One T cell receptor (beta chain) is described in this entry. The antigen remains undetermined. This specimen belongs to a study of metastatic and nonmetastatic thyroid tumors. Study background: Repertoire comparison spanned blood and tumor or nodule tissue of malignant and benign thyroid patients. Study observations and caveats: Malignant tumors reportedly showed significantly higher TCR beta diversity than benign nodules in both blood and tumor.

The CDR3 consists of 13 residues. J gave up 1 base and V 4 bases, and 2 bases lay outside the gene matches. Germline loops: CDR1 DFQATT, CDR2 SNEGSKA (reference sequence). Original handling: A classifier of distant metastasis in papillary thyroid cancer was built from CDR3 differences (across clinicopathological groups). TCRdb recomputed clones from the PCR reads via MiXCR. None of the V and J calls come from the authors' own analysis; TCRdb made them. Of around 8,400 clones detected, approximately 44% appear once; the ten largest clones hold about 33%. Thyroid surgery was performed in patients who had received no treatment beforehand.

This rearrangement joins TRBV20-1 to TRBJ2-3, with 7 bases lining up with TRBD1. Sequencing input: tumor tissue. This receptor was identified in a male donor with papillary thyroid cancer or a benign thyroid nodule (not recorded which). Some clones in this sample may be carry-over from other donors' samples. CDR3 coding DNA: TGCAGTGCTATTAGGGGGCGCACAGATACGCAGTATTTT. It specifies CSAIRGRTDTQYF.